The rows below give T cell receptor beta chains drawn from one sample of a study of vaccination and CD4 T cells after COVID-19. TCRdb processed the PCR reads anew with MiXCR; each CDR3 protein has one entry. Found here are more than 25,000 distinct CDR3 sequences, almost 50% of them singletons; the top ten hold about 5.6%. This specimen consisted of CD4+ T cells from blood, obtained about 7 months after SARS-CoV-2 vaccination. These receptors were collected from a human donor who had recovered from COVID-19. CDR3s include the opening cysteine and the closing phenylalanine or tryptophan. A D gene is named only where the DNA matches it firmly. Size values are once, few and many counts, or a class for expanded clones, and some rows have none.

clone_size v_call d_call cdr3_aa
NA TRBV15 NA CATSKTPGPENEQFF
NA TRBV6-4 TRBD2 CASSYSWYGLIAGDETQYF
few TRBV20-1 TRBD1 CSAENTGDNSPLHF
NA TRBV7-8 NA CASSSGPDRTVNIQYF
once TRBV20-1 NA CSARDLVAWAQYF
NA TRBV10-3 TRBD2 CAISEDRSGNYEQYF
NA TRBV6-5 TRBD2 CASSYSSGLAGGSYEQYF
NA TRBV6-1 TRBD2 CASSRLAWIRTGELFF
once TRBV4-1 TRBD1 CASSQGQGGTDTQYF
NA TRBV10-3 TRBD1 CAISDPDRGHGYTF
NA TRBV10-3 NA CAIRRDGFQETQYF
NA TRBV28 NA CASRAAGPKDTEAFF
few TRBV20-1 TRBD2 CSARGGLAGVLDEQFF
NA TRBV19 TRBD2 CASKAQGGLGGEQFF
few TRBV19 TRBD1 CASSSWTGNNEQFF
NA TRBV18 NA CASSHASTEGGGYTF
NA TRBV6-1 TRBD1 CASSAGTGNQPQHF
few TRBV7-9 NA CASSLGSLNEQFF
NA TRBV4-1 NA CASSQSGASTDTQYF
once TRBV5-1 TRBD1 CASSLDPGGSSPLHF
NA TRBV20-1 NA CSARDLVAEAFF
NA TRBV5-4 NA CASSADRYTEAFF
NA TRBV19 TRBD2 CASSSSGVSSYEQYF
NA TRBV7-6 NA CASSMEFASGNTIYF
once TRBV7-8 NA CASSLTRDQPQHF
NA TRBV7-2 NA CASSPPGVGNTIYF
few TRBV20-1 NA CSAFRDQETQYF
NA TRBV4-1 NA CASSQDLGNTIYF
NA TRBV20-1 TRBD1 CSANPPGQAYEQYF
NA TRBV28 TRBD1 CASSSEQGINQPQHF